The present entry profiles one T cell receptor (beta chain) with its context. This entry belongs to a study of blood T cell repertoires in COVID-19. About the research overall: Samples representing acute and convalescent COVID-19 were sourced from the United States, Italy and Spain. T cells, B-cell-depleted T cells, or PBMCs provided the cDNA or gDNA that served as material.

How the authors handled the data: Amplified reference gene primers provided the basis for estimating nucleated cell counts. Clones were read by immunoSEQ multiplex PCR, and TCRdb kept only the in-frame ones, dropping some. The V and J calls and the clone size are those of that table, but D and trimming were determined from the DNA. The repertoire holds fewer than 120,000 clones, with approximately 79% as singletons. This TCR derives from a woman aged 80 or older with active or convalescent COVID-19. The sample consisted of peripheral blood.

CDR3 DNA: TGTGCCAGCAGCTTCTTTCTCGGTGGACCCCTCCACTTT. Amino acids: CASSFFLGGPLHF. The J gene is TRBJ1-6, the V gene TRBV5-6; unclear D gene. V was trimmed by 2 bases and J by 12 bases, leaving 12 bases between them. The CDR3 sequence is 13 residues long. Germline loops: CDR1 SGHDT, CDR2 YYEEEE.